This passage covers 2 T cell receptor beta chains from one sample sequenced in a study of tumor-infiltrating lymphocytes in oesophageal squamous cell carcinoma (dated by TCRdb to the mid-2010s). Library prep was done by PCR. The instrument given in TCRdb is Illumina HiSeq 2000. TCRdb reran the public reads through fastp at Q25 and MiXCR, keeping productive beta chains. Rows merge per CDR3 protein into single entries with the most common DNA and genes. The sample table records under 25,000 distinct CDR3 sequences; approximately 40% of these occur just once. The ten largest clones add up to 6.8% of the sample. The specimen was blood. The receptor set was obtained from a male donor with esophageal squamous cell carcinoma.

This chain links TRBV7-6 with TRBJ2-1, with 11 nucleotides matching TRBD2. TRBJ2-7 matches the DNA end more closely, so the J call is doubtful. The CDR3 is 17 residues long. From germline, CDR1 is SGHVS and CDR2 FNYEAQ. CDR3 sequence reads: CASSLAQGSGRVYEQYF. The CDR3 region has the DNA TGTGCCAGCAGCTTAGCGCAGGGTAGCGGGAGGGTATACGAGCAGTACTTC.

This clonotype was counted at least ten times. This chain links TRBV7-9 with TRBJ1-2; D not resolved. Trimming took off 6 bases at V and 7 bases at J, with 15 bases between the two ends. CDR3 size: 13 residues. CDR1 SEHNR and CDR2 FQNEAQ come from the germline V gene (reference sequence). The CDR3 DNA is TGTGCCAGCAGGGACCGGGCCCGCGTTGGCTACACCTTC. It translates to CASRDRARVGYTF.